This T cell receptor (beta chain) was sequenced in a study of beta chain features in type 1 diabetes. The study's findings and limits: People with Type 1 diabetes carried modestly yet significantly shorter TCRB CDR3s in all four CD4+ subsets.

About this clone itself: The antigen is undetermined.

Sequencing targeted expressed TCRB transcripts, as all isolated RNA had been reverse transcribed. Repertoires were generated with immunoSEQ multiplex PCR, while TCRdb's copy carries only in-frame clones and drops some. The data contain around 26,000 clones, more than 65% of them singletons. Unmatched junction bases numbered 7, after V lost 3 bases and J lost 5 bases. Germline V gives CDR1 SGHAT, CDR2 FQNNGV. There are 15 residues in the CDR3. This chain joins TRBV11-2 and TRBJ2-5, with 9 bases identical to TRBD1. This receptor was taken from a woman aged 40 to 50 with type 1 diabetes. The sequencing sample was made of stem cell memory CD4+ T cells from blood. CDR3 sequence: CASSFVQGAGETQYF. CDR3 in DNA: TGTGCCAGCAGCTTTGTACAGGGGGCCGGGGAGACCCAGTACTTC.